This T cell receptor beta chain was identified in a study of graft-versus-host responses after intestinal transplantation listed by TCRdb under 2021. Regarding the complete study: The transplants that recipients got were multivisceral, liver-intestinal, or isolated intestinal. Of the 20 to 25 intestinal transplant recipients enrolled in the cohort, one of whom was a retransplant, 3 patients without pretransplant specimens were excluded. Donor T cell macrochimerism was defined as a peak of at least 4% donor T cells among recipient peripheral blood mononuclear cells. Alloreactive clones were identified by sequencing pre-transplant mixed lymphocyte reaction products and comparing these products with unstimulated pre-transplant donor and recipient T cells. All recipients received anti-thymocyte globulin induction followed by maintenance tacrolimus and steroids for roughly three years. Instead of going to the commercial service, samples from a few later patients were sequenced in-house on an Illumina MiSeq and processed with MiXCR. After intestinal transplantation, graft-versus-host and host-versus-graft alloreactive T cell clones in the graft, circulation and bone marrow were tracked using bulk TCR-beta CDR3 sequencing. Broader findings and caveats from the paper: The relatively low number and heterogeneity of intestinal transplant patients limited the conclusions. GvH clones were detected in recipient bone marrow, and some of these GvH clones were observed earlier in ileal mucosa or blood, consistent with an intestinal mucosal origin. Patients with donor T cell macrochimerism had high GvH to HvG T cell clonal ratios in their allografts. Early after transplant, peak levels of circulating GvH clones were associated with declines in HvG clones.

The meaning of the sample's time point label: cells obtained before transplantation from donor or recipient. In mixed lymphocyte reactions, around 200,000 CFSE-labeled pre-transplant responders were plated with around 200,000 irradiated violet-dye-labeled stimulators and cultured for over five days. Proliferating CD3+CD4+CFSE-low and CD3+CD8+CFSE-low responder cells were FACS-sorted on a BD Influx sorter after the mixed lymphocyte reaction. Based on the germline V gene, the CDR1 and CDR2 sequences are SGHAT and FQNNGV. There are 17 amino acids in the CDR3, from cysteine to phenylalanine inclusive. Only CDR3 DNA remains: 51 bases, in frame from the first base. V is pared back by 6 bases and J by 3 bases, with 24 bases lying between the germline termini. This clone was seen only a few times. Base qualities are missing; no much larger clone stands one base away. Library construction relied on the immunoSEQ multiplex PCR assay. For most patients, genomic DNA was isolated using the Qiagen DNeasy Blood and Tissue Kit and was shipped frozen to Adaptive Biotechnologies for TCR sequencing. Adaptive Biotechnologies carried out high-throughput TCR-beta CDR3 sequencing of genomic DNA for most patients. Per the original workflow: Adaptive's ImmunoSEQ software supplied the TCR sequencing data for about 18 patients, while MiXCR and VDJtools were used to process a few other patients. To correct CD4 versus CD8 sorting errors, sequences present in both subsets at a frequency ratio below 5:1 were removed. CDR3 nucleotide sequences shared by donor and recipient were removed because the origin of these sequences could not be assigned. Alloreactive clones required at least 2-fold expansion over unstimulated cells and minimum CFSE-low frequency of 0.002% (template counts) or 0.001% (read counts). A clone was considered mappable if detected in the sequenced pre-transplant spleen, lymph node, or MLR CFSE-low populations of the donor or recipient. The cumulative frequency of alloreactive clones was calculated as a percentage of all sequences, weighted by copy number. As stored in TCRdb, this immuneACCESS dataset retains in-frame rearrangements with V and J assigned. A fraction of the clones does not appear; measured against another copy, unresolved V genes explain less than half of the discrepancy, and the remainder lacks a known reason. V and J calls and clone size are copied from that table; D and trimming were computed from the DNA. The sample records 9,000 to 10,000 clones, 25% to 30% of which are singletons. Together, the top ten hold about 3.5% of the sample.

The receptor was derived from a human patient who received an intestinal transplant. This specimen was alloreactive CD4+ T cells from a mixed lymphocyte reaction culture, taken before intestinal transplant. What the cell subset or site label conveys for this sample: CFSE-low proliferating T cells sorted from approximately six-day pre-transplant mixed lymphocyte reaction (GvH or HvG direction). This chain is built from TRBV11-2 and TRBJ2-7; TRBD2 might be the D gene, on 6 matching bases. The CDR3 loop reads CASSHPPRRGDFYEQYF. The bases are TGTGCCAGCAGTCATCCCCCCCGTCGAGGGGACTTCTACGAGCAGTACTTC. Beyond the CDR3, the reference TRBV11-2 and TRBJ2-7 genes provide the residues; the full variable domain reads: EAGVAQSPRYKIIEKRQSVAFWCNPISGHATLYWYQQILGQGPKLLIQFQNNGVVDDSQLPKDRFSAERLKGVDSTLKIQPAKLEDSAVYLCASSHPPRRGDFYEQYFGPGTRLTVT.